The present TCR beta chain was sequenced within a study of T cells in Graves' hyperthyroidism and ophthalmopathy. On the study more broadly: Pretreatment peripheral blood was obtained at initial diagnosis. Study-wide findings and caveats: Ophthalmopathy was told apart from stable hyperthyroidism by a 13 V-J model. Ophthalmopathy prediction by the model preceded onset by a median roughly 6 months.

Amplification of TCR beta CDR3 regions was performed using RNA transcripts as template. When the TCR CDR3 underwent first-round RT-PCR, the HTBI primer set was used. TCRdb passed the multiplex PCR reads through MiXCR, listing each CDR3 protein once. This table holds some 560,000 distinct CDR3 sequences, around a sixth found once. Patients counted as stable if ophthalmopathy did not develop within 18 months. This clonotype was recorded at least ten times. Its specificity is unknown. Germline-derived CDR1 and CDR2 are MNHEY and SMNVEV (reference sequence). Trimming took off 6 bases at V and 0 bases at J, with 14 bases between the two ends. The CDR3 is 15 amino acids.

The TCR was taken from a woman in her thirties with Graves' hyperthyroidism. Sequencing was done on a sample of blood. The gene calls are TRBV27 and TRBJ1-1; no reliable D call. CDR3 amino acids: CASSPRVLVNTEAFF. The CDR3 DNA sequence: TGTGCCAGCAGCCCCCGGGTCCTAGTGAACACTGAAGCTTTCTTT.